The 19 T cell receptor beta chains below were found in one sample sequenced in a study of identifying expanded T cells in peripheral blood. The data were produced by immunoSEQ multiplex PCR, yet TCRdb's version contains in-frame clones alone and is incomplete. The sample shows just over 90,000 clones, 88% of them seen only once. The sequenced material came from blood. The receptors were gathered from a person aged 18 to 75 in good health.

The rearrangement uses TRBV5-1 and TRBJ2-7; D tentatively reads TRBD1 or TRBD2 (6 bases each). The ends were cut back, 0 bases at V and 3 bases at J, with 16 bases in the middle. Germline assignment: CDR1 SGHRS and CDR2 YFSETQ. This CDR3 has 16 amino acids. The CDR3 loop reads CASSLAGAQGYYEQYF. The CDR3 nucleotides read TGCGCCAGCAGCTTGGCGGGGGCCCAAGGGTACTACGAGCAGTACTTC.

The chain recombines TRBV28 with TRBJ1-2; 7 positions match TRBD1. The germline CDR1 and CDR2 sequences are MDHEN and SYDVKM. The CDR3 is 15 residues long. V dropped 4 bases and J dropped 6; count of bases not matched to a gene: 11. CDR3: CASSSNPRGSNGYTF. DNA of the CDR3: TGTGCCAGCAGTTCGAACCCCAGGGGGAGTAATGGCTACACCTTC.

The genes are TRBV5-5 and TRBJ2-7; D might be TRBD2 (5 bases). The CDR3 runs 15 residues. V was cut by 4 bases and J by 0 bases, with 14 bases left in between. CDR1 is SGHKS, CDR2 YYEKEE, per germline (reference sequence). The CDR3 loop reads CASSTGGAFSYEQYF. The CDR3 nucleotides are TGTGCCAGCAGCACCGGAGGTGCCTTCTCCTACGAGCAGTACTTC.

The CDR3 coding sequence is TGCGCCAGCAGCCAAGGGTACCTGAACACTGAAGCTTTCTTT. Encoded protein: CASSQGYLNTEAFF. The chain combines TRBV4-3 with TRBJ1-1; D uncertain. The CDR3 totals 14 residues. Per germline, CDR1 LGHNA and CDR2 YSLEER. Trimming removed 1 base from V and 0 bases from J, with 6 bases in between.

V gene TRBV11-2 combines with J gene TRBJ2-5; TRBD1 matches 7 bases. CDR1 and CDR2 (germline): SGHAT, FQNNGV. V shed 6 bases, J shed 1 base, and the junction held 2 bases outside the gene matches. The CDR3 length is 13 residues. Here the CDR3 DNA reads TGTGCCAGCAGGGACAGGATCCAAGAGACCCAGTACTTC. Its protein product is CASRDRIQETQYF.

The V call is TRBV6-1, the J call TRBJ2-7, with 7 bases identical to TRBD2. In germline, CDR1 is MNHNS, CDR2 SASEGT. The CDR3 has 14 residues. The V segment lost 11 bases and the J segment 0 bases; nucleotides outside the gene matches: 10. The DNA for the CDR3 is TGTGCCGCCAAGGCGGGGGTCGTCTCCTACGAGCAGTACTTC. As protein: CAAKAGVVSYEQYF.

The chain links TRBV11-2 to TRBJ2-7, with D hard to call. V lost 6 bases and J 1 base, leaving 4 bases between the germline ends. The germline gives CDR1 SGHAT, CDR2 FQNNGV. This CDR3 has 11 amino acids. CDR3 in amino acids: CASSYSYEQYF. In DNA form, the CDR3 reads TGTGCCAGCAGTTATTCCTACGAGCAGTACTTC.

The DNA of the CDR3 is TGTGCCAGCAGTTCTCCCGTGACGGGTGCCTATGGCTACACCTTC. Residues: CASSSPVTGAYGYTF. This chain connects TRBV27 to TRBJ1-2; D remains unclear. The CDR3 length is 15 residues. V was trimmed by 4 bases and J by 4 bases, leaving 16 bases between them. Germline CDR1 is MNHEY and CDR2 is SMNVEV (reference sequence).

This sequence joins TRBV20-1 and TRBJ2-5; a possible D gene is TRBD2 (6 bases). There are 11 residues in the CDR3. Per germline, CDR1 DFQATT and CDR2 SNEGSKA (reference sequence). DNA for the CDR3: TGCAGCGGGACTTTAGAAGAGACCCAGTACTTC. Amino acid sequence: CSGTLEETQYF.

The count of this clone is one. CDR3 in DNA: TGTGCCAGCAGCTTGGTTATGCTACCGTCTCGCTCCTACGAGCAGTACTTC. Translated: CASSLVMLPSRSYEQYF. The chain has TRBV5-6 and TRBJ2-7; D not certain. V gave up 0 bases and J gave up 0 bases, with 16 bases separating them. The CDR3 length is 17 residues. CDR1 is SGHDT, CDR2 YYEEEE, per germline.

In DNA form, the CDR3 reads TGCAGCGTGGAGACAGGGGGCGGGTCCTACGAGCAGTACTTC. Its protein product is CSVETGGGSYEQYF. The rearrangement links TRBV29-1 to TRBJ2-7; 10 bases map to TRBD1. With V trimmed by 6 bases and J by 1 base, 6 bases remained unmatched. CDR1 SQVTM and CDR2 ANQGSEA come from the germline V gene. The CDR3 contains 14 residues.

This clone has just a few counts. The V call is TRBV7-6, the J call TRBJ1-5, with a tentative D call TRBD1 (5 bases). Germline CDR1 SGHVS, CDR2 FNYEAQ. V lost 5 bases and J lost 0, with 8 bases in between. CDR3 length equals 14 residues. CDR3 protein: CASSIQASNQPQHF. The CDR3 nucleotides read TGTGCCAGCAGCATACAGGCTAGCAATCAGCCCCAGCATTTT.

This clone was found once. The chain has TRBV7-2 and TRBJ1-1; 9 nucleotides match TRBD1. The CDR3 contains 14 residues. The V gene end was trimmed by 5 bases and the J gene end by 3 bases; junction bases not matched to a gene: 4. Germline CDR1 reads SGHTA; CDR2 reads FQGNSA. This CDR3 reads CASSTRDRDTEAFF. CDR3 in DNA: TGTGCCAGCAGCACGCGGGACAGGGACACTGAAGCTTTCTTT.

CDR3 bases: TGTGCCAGCAGTTTATTCGGCGGGACCCGCTCCTACAATGAGCAGTTCTTC. Translated, it gives CASSLFGGTRSYNEQFF. The gene calls are TRBV28 and TRBJ2-1; a possible D gene is TRBD2 (6 bases). The length of the CDR3 is 17 residues. Looked up from germline, CDR1 is MDHEN and CDR2 is SYDVKM. V lost 1 base and J lost 0, with 13 bases in between.

The rearrangement joins TRBV28 to TRBJ2-2, with D possibly being TRBD1 (6 bases). Germline V gene lookup returns CDR1 MDHEN and CDR2 SYDVKM. This CDR3 comprises 16 residues. V lost 5 bases and J lost 5, with 18 bases in between. DNA of the CDR3: TGTGCCAGCAGTCACAGGGATATAGAGTGGACCGGGGAGCTGTTTTTT. This sequence encodes CASSHRDIEWTGELFF.

The chain joins TRBV7-9 to TRBJ1-2; D gene ambiguous. CDR1 and CDR2 from the germline V gene are SEHNR and FQNEAQ (reference sequence). The V end was cut by 1 base, the J end by 3 bases, with 6 bases between. The length of the CDR3 is 13 residues. In nucleotides, the CDR3 is TGTGCCAGCAGCTTAGTACCAGACTATGGCTACACCTTC. This translates into CASSLVPDYGYTF.

The chain is built from TRBV5-1 and TRBJ2-3; 10 bases map to TRBD2. Trimming took 4 bases from V and 2 from J; bases not matched to a gene: 7. This CDR3 has 16 residues. Germline V lookup: CDR1 SGHRS, CDR2 YFSETQ. CDR3 protein: CASSRLAGELTDTQYF. The DNA for the CDR3 is TGCGCCAGCAGCCGTCTAGCGGGGGAGCTCACAGATACGCAGTATTTT.

The chain uses TRBV9 and TRBJ2-7; the D gene is possibly TRBD1 (5 bases). Trimming removed 2 bases from V and 0 bases from J, with 9 bases in between. The CDR3 length is 14 residues. Germline CDR1 is SGDLS and CDR2 is YYNGEE. CDR3: CASSVSGNSYEQYF. The CDR3 DNA sequence: TGTGCCAGCAGCGTTTCAGGGAACTCCTACGAGCAGTACTTC.

The gene calls are TRBV30 and TRBJ2-1, with 9 bases aligning to TRBD2. The CDR3 loop spans 13 amino acids. The germline CDR1 and CDR2 sequences are GTSNPN and SVGIG (reference sequence). J gave up 10 bases and V 3 bases, and 7 bases lay outside the gene matches. The CDR3 bases are TGTGCCTGGAGCGGGACTAGCAAAGGCGAGCAGTTCTTC. Its protein product is CAWSGTSKGEQFF.